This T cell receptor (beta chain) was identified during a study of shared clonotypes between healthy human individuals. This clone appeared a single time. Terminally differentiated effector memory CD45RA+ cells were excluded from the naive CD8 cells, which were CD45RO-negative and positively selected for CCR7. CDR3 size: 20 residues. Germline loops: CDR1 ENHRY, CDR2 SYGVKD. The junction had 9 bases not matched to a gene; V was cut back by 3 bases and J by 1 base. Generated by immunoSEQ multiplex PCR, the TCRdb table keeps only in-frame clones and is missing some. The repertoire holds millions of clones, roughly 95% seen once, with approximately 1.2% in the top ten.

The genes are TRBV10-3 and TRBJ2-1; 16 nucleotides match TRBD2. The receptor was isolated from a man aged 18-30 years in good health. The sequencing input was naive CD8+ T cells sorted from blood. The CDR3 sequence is CAISDPRGLAGGGSYNEQFF. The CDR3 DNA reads TGTGCCATCAGTGATCCGAGGGGACTAGCGGGAGGGGGTTCCTACAATGAGCAGTTCTTC.